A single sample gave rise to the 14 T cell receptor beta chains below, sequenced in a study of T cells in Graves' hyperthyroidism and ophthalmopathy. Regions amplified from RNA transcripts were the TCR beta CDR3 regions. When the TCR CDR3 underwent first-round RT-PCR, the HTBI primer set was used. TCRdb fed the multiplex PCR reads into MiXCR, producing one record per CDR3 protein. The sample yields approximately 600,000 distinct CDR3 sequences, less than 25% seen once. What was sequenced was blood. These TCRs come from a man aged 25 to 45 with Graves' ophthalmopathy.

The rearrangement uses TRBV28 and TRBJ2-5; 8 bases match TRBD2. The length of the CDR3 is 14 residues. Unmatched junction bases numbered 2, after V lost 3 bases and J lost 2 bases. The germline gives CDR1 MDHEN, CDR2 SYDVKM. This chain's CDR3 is CASSLEREQETQYF. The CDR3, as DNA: TGTGCCAGCAGTTTGGAGCGGGAGCAAGAGACCCAGTACTTC.

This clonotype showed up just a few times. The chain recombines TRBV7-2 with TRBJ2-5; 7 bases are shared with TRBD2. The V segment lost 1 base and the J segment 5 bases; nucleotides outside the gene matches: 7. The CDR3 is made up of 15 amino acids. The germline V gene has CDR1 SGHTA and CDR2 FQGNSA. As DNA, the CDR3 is TGTGCCAGCAGCTTAGGGACTAGTTTTGTGGAGACCCAGTACTTC. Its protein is CASSLGTSFVETQYF.

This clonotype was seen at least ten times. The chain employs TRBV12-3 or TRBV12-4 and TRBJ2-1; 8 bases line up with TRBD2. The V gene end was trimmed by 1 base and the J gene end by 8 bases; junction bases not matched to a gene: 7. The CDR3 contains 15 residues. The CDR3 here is CASSLVGTRGDEQFF. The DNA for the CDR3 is TGTGCCAGCAGTTTAGTGGGGACTAGGGGCGATGAGCAGTTCTTC.

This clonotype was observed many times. This CDR3 reads CATVYGSGRTYEQYF. The CDR3 coding sequence is TGTGCCACAGTTTACGGTAGCGGGAGAACCTACGAGCAGTACTTC. The chain has TRBV28 and TRBJ2-7, with TRBD2 identical over 9 bases. Germline assignment: CDR1 MDHEN and CDR2 SYDVKM. J lost 2 bases, V lost 10 bases, and 12 bases had no gene match. The CDR3 length is 15 residues.

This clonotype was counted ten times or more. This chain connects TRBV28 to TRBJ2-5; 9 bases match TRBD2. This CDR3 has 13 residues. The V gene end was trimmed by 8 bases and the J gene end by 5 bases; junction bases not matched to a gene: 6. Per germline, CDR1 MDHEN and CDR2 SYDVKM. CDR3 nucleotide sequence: TGTGCCAGCGGGAAGCGGGAGGTTGAGACCCAGTACTTC. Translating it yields CASGKREVETQYF.

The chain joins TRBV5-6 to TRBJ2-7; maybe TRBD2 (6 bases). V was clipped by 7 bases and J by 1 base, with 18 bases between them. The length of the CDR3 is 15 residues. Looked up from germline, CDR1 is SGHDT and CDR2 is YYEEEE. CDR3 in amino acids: CASRSGLAQSYEQYF. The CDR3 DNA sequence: TGTGCCAGCCGCTCGGGGCTAGCGCAATCCTACGAGCAGTACTTC.

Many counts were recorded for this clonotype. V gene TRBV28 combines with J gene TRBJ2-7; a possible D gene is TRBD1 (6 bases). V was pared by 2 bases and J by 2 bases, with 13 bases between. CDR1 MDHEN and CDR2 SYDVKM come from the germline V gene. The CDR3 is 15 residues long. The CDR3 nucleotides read TGTGCCAGCAGTTTAGGCAGGGGATCCCCCTACGAGCAGTACTTC. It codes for CASSLGRGSPYEQYF.

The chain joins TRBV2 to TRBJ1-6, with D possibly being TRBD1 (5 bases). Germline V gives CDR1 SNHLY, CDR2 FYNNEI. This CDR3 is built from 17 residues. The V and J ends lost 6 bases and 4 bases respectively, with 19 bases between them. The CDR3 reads CASSQDAPGRYNSPLHF. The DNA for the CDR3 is TGTGCCAGCAGCCAAGATGCACCGGGGCGTTATAATTCACCCCTCCACTTT.

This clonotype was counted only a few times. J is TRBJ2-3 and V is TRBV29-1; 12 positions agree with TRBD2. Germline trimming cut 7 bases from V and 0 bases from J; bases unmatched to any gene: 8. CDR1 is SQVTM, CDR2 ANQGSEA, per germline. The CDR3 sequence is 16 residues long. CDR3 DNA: TGCAGCGCCCGGACTAGCGGGGTTGCTAGCACAGATACGCAGTATTTT. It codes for CSARTSGVASTDTQYF.

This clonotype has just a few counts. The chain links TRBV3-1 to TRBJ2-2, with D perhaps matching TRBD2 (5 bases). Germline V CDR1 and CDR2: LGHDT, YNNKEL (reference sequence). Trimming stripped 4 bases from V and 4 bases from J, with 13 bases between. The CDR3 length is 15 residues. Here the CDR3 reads CASSPAASGTGELFF. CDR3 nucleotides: TGTGCCAGCAGCCCGGCCGCGAGCGGCACCGGGGAGCTGTTTTTT.

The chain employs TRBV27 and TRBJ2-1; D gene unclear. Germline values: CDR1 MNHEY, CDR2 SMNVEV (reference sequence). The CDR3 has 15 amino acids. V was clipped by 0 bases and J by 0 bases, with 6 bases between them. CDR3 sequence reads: CASSLSASSYNEQFF. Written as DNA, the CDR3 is TGTGCCAGCAGTTTATCTGCGAGCTCCTACAATGAGCAGTTCTTC.

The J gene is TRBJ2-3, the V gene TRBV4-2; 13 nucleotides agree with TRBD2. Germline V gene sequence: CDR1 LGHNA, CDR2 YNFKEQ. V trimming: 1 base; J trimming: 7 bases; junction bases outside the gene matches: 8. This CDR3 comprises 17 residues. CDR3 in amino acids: CASSQGGTSGDTNTQYF. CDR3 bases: TGTGCCAGCAGCCAAGGGGGGACTAGCGGGGACACGAATACGCAGTATTTT.

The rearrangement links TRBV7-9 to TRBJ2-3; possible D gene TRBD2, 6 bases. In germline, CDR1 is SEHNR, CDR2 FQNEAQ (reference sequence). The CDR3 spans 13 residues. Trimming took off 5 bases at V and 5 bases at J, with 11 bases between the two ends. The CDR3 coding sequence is TGTGCCAGCAGCGACACAGCGGGAGATACGCAGTATTTT. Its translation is CASSDTAGDTQYF.

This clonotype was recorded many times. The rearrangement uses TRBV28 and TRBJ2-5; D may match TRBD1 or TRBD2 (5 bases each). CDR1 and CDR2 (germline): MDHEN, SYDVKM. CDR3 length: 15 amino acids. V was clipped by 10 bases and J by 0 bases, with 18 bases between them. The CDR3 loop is CATLPGRLYQETQYF. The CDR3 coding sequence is TGTGCCACCCTCCCGGGGCGATTGTACCAAGAGACCCAGTACTTC. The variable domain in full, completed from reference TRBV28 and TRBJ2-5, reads DVKVTQSSRYLVKRTGEKVFLECVQDMDHENMFWYRQDPGLGLRLIYFSYDVKMKEKGDIPEGYSVSREKKERFSLILESASTNQTSMYLCATLPGRLYQETQYFGPGTRLLVL.